The 5 T cell receptor beta chains below come from one sample, sequenced in a study of T cells in Graves' hyperthyroidism and ophthalmopathy. Amplification of TCR beta CDR3 regions was performed using RNA transcripts as template. TCR CDR3 underwent first-round RT-PCR with the HTBI primer set. One entry per CDR3 protein results from TCRdb running MiXCR on the multiplex PCR reads. The sample includes around 580,000 distinct CDR3 sequences, about half of them seen just once. Sample: peripheral blood or thyroid tissue (not recorded which). These receptors all stem from a woman aged 18-29 years with Graves' hyperthyroidism.

This clonotype was seen ten or more times. The chain couples TRBV5-1 to TRBJ2-2; weak D call: TRBD2 (7 bases). Germline lookup yields CDR1 SGHRS and CDR2 YFSETQ. V gave up 4 bases and J gave up 3 bases, with 16 bases separating them. CDR3 size: 16 residues. CDR3 region: CASSERGRAHTGELFF. In DNA, the CDR3 is TGCGCCAGCAGCGAGAGGGGGAGGGCCCACACCGGGGAGCTGTTTTTT.

This rearrangement joins TRBV7-9 to TRBJ1-6; TRBD1 matches at 8 bases. The CDR3 has 14 amino acids. The V gene's germline CDR1 is SEHNR and CDR2 FQNEAQ (reference sequence). The V and J ends lost 7 bases and 9 bases, in that order; junction bases with no gene match: 8. CDR3 bases: TGTGCCAGCACGCGGACAGGGATTAGTTCACCCCTCCACTTT. Amino acid sequence: CASTRTGISSPLHF.

This clonotype was counted at least ten times. The J gene is TRBJ1-2, the V gene TRBV12-3 or TRBV12-4, with TRBD1 matching over 10 bases. The V segment lost 6 bases and the J segment 2 bases; nucleotides outside the gene matches: 9. The CDR3 spans 16 residues. CDR3 coding DNA: TGTGCCAGCAGGCCGGGACAGGGGTACGGAAACTATGGCTACACCTTC. This gives the protein CASRPGQGYGNYGYTF.

V is TRBV19 and J is TRBJ2-7, with 13 bases that match TRBD2. Matching the DNA end better, TRBJ2-1 makes the J call doubtful. CDR3 length: 15 residues. CDR1 and CDR2 from the germline V gene are LNHDA and SQIVND (reference sequence). CDR3 sequence (DNA): TGTGCCAGTAGTCCACTAGCGGGAGGGCCAAATGAGCAGTTCTTC. Protein product: CASSPLAGGPNEQFF.

This clonotype appeared many times. The genes are TRBV2 and TRBJ2-2; unclear D gene. This CDR3 is 13 amino acids long. Trimming cost V 1 base and J 6 bases, with 6 bases left between them. Germline CDR1 SNHLY, CDR2 FYNNEI. CDR3: CASSEGDSGELFF. The DNA for the CDR3 is TGTGCCAGCAGTGAAGGTGATTCCGGGGAGCTGTTTTTT.